A single sample is the source of the 26 T cell receptor beta chains below, sequenced in a study of T cell repertoires in cytomegalovirus infection. TCRdb reprocessed the reads via MiXCR and lists one record per CDR3 protein. The sample consists of about 260,000 distinct CDR3 sequences, around 8.7% of them appearing once. The specimen sequenced was PBMCs. The receptors originated from a human donor in good health (CMV status not recorded). Some clones in this sample may be carry-over from other donors' samples.

Only a few counts were recorded for this clonotype. The chain joins TRBV11-3 to TRBJ2-2, with TRBD2 as a possible D gene (5 bases). There are 11 residues in the CDR3. V was cut by 7 bases and J by 7 bases, with 7 bases left in between. From germline, CDR1 is SGHNT and CDR2 YENEEA. DNA of the CDR3: TGTGCCAGCACCGGGGACGGGGAGCTGTTTTTT. It translates to CASTGDGELFF.

This clonotype appeared many times. The chain joins TRBV28 to TRBJ2-6; 9 nucleotides match TRBD2. Per germline, CDR1 MDHEN and CDR2 SYDVKM. V lost 0 bases to trimming and J lost 11 bases; unmatched junction nucleotides: 8. The CDR3 is made up of 16 amino acids. The CDR3 reads CASSLWGSGSKDVLTF. In DNA form, the CDR3 reads TGTGCCAGCAGTTTATGGGGTAGCGGGAGTAAGGACGTCCTGACTTTC.

Details on this clonotype: A clone one base away is much larger, so this may be a read error. The CDR3 nucleotides read TGTGCCAGCACCATATGGGGCGGCTATGGCTACACCTTC. Amino acids: CASTIWGGYGYTF. The V call is TRBV7-2, the J call TRBJ1-2; D might be TRBD1 (5 bases). Germline CDR1 is SGHTA and CDR2 is FQGNSA. V shed 7 bases and J shed 4 bases, with 13 bases lying between them. CDR3 size: 13 residues.

The chain carries TRBV7-3 and TRBJ1-1; TRBD1 matches at 9 bases. The CDR3 consists of 16 residues. The V and J ends lost 5 bases and 0 bases, in that order; junction bases with no gene match: 7. Germline V gene lookup returns CDR1 SGHTA and CDR2 FQGTGA. CDR3 sequence (DNA): TGTGCCAGCAGCCCCCAGACAGGGGGTCTGAACACTGAAGCTTTCTTT. Amino acid sequence: CASSPQTGGLNTEAFF.

This clonotype was recorded many times. The chain recombines TRBV5-1 with TRBJ1-1; 11 bases map to TRBD1. CDR3 length equals 15 residues. CDR1 SGHRS and CDR2 YFSETQ come from the germline V gene. J gave up 5 bases and V 3 bases, and 6 bases lay outside the gene matches. The CDR3 loop reads CASSSGQGARTEAFF. CDR3 DNA sequence: TGCGCCAGCAGCTCCGGACAGGGGGCTCGTACTGAAGCTTTCTTT.

This clonotype was recorded at least ten times. The rearrangement joins TRBV7-9 to TRBJ2-3; 7 nucleotides match TRBD2. Trimming took 1 base from V and 15 from J; bases not matched to a gene: 7. Germline assignment: CDR1 SEHNR and CDR2 FQNEAQ (reference sequence). There are 12 residues in the CDR3. CDR3 nucleotide sequence: TGTGCCAGCAGCTTAGACCTAGCGGTCCCATATTTT. Its protein is CASSLDLAVPYF.

At least ten counts were recorded for this clonotype. The V gene is TRBV11-2, the J gene TRBJ2-3; 11 bases line up with TRBD2. CDR3 length: 15 amino acids. The trim removed 5 bases at V and 2 bases at J, leaving 3 bases unmatched. Germline values: CDR1 SGHAT, CDR2 FQNNGV. CDR3 sequence: CASSKTSGATDTQYF. CDR3 sequence (DNA): TGTGCCAGCAGCAAGACTAGCGGGGCCACAGATACGCAGTATTTT.

This clonotype has at least ten counts. The chain carries TRBV7-3 and TRBJ2-1, with 8 bases that match TRBD2. The CDR3 length is 14 residues. CDR1 and CDR2 from the germline V gene are SGHTA and FQGTGA. With 4 bases clipped from V and 5 bases from J, the junction kept 4 bases outside the gene matches. DNA of the CDR3: TGTGCCAGCAGCTCGGGGGGGGCTAACAATGAGCAGTTCTTC. Its translation: CASSSGGANNEQFF.

This clonotype was picked up one time. The chain recombines TRBV30 with TRBJ1-1; D is uncertain. V lost 0 bases and J 11 bases, leaving 13 bases between the germline ends. The CDR3 consists of 12 residues. The germline V gene encodes CDR1 GTSNPN and CDR2 SVGIG (reference sequence). In DNA form, the CDR3 reads TGTGCCTGGAGTGTACAAATCCACTGGGCTTTCTTT. Translating gives CAWSVQIHWAFF.

This clonotype was counted many times. V gene TRBV7-2 combines with J gene TRBJ2-7; 9 bases fit TRBD2. Looked up from germline, CDR1 is SGHTA and CDR2 is FQGNSA. V lost 6 bases and J lost 6; bases outside the gene matches: 9. The CDR3 loop spans 14 amino acids. CDR3 amino acids: CASRIAGGPSEQYF. The CDR3 DNA reads as TGTGCCAGCAGAATCGCGGGAGGGCCTTCCGAGCAGTACTTC.

CDR3 protein: CASSQDNRGYGYTF. CDR3 bases: TGTGCCAGCAGCCAAGATAACAGGGGCTATGGCTACACCTTC. The chain combines TRBV3-1 with TRBJ1-2, with 7 bases that match TRBD1. The CDR3 is 14 amino acids. Germline V gives CDR1 LGHDT, CDR2 YNNKEL (reference sequence). V lost 0 bases and J lost 4; bases outside the gene matches: 2.

At least ten counts were recorded for this clonotype. This chain uses TRBV4-1 with TRBJ1-1, with a weak D call TRBD1 (5 bases). The V gene lost 5 bases and the J gene lost 3 bases, with 10 bases spanning the gap. Germline-derived CDR1 and CDR2 are MGHRA and YSYEKL. The CDR3 is 13 residues long. DNA of the CDR3: TGCGCCAGCAGCAGATCGGGGGACACTGAAGCTTTCTTT. Translating it yields CASSRSGDTEAFF.

In its sample, this clonotype was seen many times. V usage is TRBV5-6 and J usage is TRBJ2-7; tentatively, D is TRBD1 (6 bases). V was pared by 6 bases and J by 0 bases, with 16 bases between. Germline CDR1 SGHDT, CDR2 YYEEEE. The CDR3 extends over 15 amino acids. The CDR3 is CASTTTGMSSYEQYF. In DNA, the CDR3 is TGTGCCAGCACCACTACAGGGATGAGCTCCTACGAGCAGTACTTC.

The chain combines TRBV27 with TRBJ2-7; the D gene is possibly TRBD1 (5 bases). Between the trimmed V and J ends, which lost 8 bases and 9 bases, there was a span of 26 bases. The CDR3 runs 15 residues. The V gene's germline CDR1 is MNHEY and CDR2 SMNVEV (reference sequence). The CDR3 loop is CASHPTGQGRSGQYF. CDR3 sequence (DNA): TGTGCCAGCCACCCGACCGGGCAGGGCAGGTCCGGGCAGTACTTC.

The chain employs TRBV6-1 and TRBJ1-3, with D unclear. Germline loops: CDR1 MNHNS, CDR2 SASEGT. Deletions cut 7 bases from V and 10 bases from J, with 23 bases between. There are 15 residues in the CDR3. CDR3 DNA: TGTGCCAGCATTAGCGACGGCCCCGGGAAGAGAACCATATATTTT. Translating gives CASISDGPGKRTIYF.

At least ten counts were recorded for this clonotype. The chain's CDR3 is CASSLQAESNQPQHF. CDR3 bases: TGTGCCAGCAGCCTACAGGCGGAGAGCAATCAGCCCCAGCATTTT. The gene calls are TRBV7-2 and TRBJ1-5; D might be TRBD1 (5 bases). Germline loops: CDR1 SGHTA, CDR2 FQGNSA. The V end lost 5 bases, the J end lost 1 base, and 12 bases lay between the germline ends. CDR3 length: 15 residues.

This clonotype was observed a few times. The V call is TRBV7-9, the J call TRBJ2-7; TRBD2 matches at 11 bases. The ends lost 1 base at V and 2 bases at J; junction bases unmatched: 4. The CDR3 is 16 amino acids. Germline CDR1 and CDR2: SEHNR and FQNEAQ (reference sequence). The CDR3 spells CASSLVELAGAYEQYF. For the CDR3, the DNA is TGTGCCAGCAGCTTAGTCGAACTAGCGGGAGCCTACGAGCAGTACTTC.

V and J are TRBV19 and TRBJ2-7; 9 positions agree with TRBD2. The germline V gene encodes CDR1 LNHDA and CDR2 SQIVND (reference sequence). The CDR3 contains 15 residues. Unmatched junction bases numbered 6, after V lost 5 bases and J lost 1 base. The chain's CDR3 is CASSSLAGVSYEQYF. In DNA form, the CDR3 reads TGTGCCAGTAGTTCGTTAGCGGGAGTATCCTACGAGCAGTACTTC.

The sample holds many counts of this clonotype. The chain couples TRBV19 to TRBJ1-2; TRBD1 aligns across 9 bases. The V segment lost 8 bases and the J segment 7 bases; nucleotides outside the gene matches: 17. Germline lookup yields CDR1 LNHDA and CDR2 SQIVND (reference sequence). The CDR3 consists of 16 residues. CDR3 residues: CASGQTGQGGSRGYTF. The CDR3, as DNA: TGTGCCAGTGGTCAGACGGGACAGGGCGGTTCCCGTGGCTACACCTTC.

This clonotype was observed many times. This chain uses TRBV7-2 with TRBJ2-2; TRBD1 is a possible D gene (6 bases). Germline loops: CDR1 SGHTA, CDR2 FQGNSA. V gave up 5 bases and J gave up 2 bases, with 12 bases separating them. CDR3 length equals 15 residues. The CDR3 DNA sequence: TGTGCCAGCAGCCGAGGACAGCTTAACACCGGGGAGCTGTTTTTT. Residues: CASSRGQLNTGELFF. Looking up the rest from reference TRBV7-2 and TRBJ2-2 gives the full variable domain: GAGVSQSPSNKVTEKGKDVELRCDPISGHTALYWYRQSLGQGLEFLIYFQGNSAPDKSGLPSDRFSAERTGGSVSTLTIQRTQQEDSAVYLCASSRGQLNTGELFFGEGSRLTVL.

This clonotype came up many times. J is TRBJ2-7 and V is TRBV7-4; D may be TRBD1 or TRBD2 (6 bases each). This CDR3 is built from 13 residues. Germline lookup yields CDR1 SGHVT and CDR2 SQSDAQ. V lost 4 bases and J 6 bases, leaving 13 bases between the germline ends. The CDR3: CASSYRTAGEQYF. As DNA, the CDR3 is TGTGCCAGCAGCTACAGGACAGCGGGCGAGCAGTACTTC.

This clonotype has more than one count but fewer than ten. This chain links TRBV28 with TRBJ2-3; no reliable D call. V lost 2 bases, J lost 2 bases, and 5 bases lay in between. Per germline, CDR1 MDHEN and CDR2 SYDVKM. The CDR3 is made up of 13 amino acids. The CDR3 loop is CASSLTYTDTQYF. CDR3 nucleotide sequence: TGTGCCAGCAGTTTAACATACACAGATACGCAGTATTTT.

There are many counts of this clonotype. J is TRBJ2-2 and V is TRBV7-2; 7 nucleotides line up with TRBD1. V gave up 5 bases and J gave up 0 bases; unmatched junction bases: 3. The CDR3 has 15 amino acids. The germline V gene encodes CDR1 SGHTA and CDR2 FQGNSA. In DNA form, the CDR3 reads TGTGCCAGCAGCCGGACAGGCGCGAACACCGGGGAGCTGTTTTTT. This encodes CASSRTGANTGELFF.

This clonotype appeared many times. This chain joins TRBV5-6 and TRBJ2-1; 7 bases are a match to TRBD2. V lost 0 bases to trimming and J lost 9 bases; unmatched junction nucleotides: 6. This CDR3 spans 14 amino acids. Germline lookup yields CDR1 SGHDT and CDR2 YYEEEE. DNA for the CDR3: TGTGCCAGCAGCTTGGTTGCGGGAGTGGGTGAGCAGTTCTTC. Its protein product is CASSLVAGVGEQFF.

Many counts were recorded for this clonotype. This chain joins TRBV7-2 and TRBJ1-2, with a possible D match to TRBD1 (6 bases). V lost 5 bases and J lost 7, with 17 bases in between. CDR3 length: 14 residues. The germline V gene has CDR1 SGHTA and CDR2 FQGNSA. CDR3 in DNA: TGTGCCAGCAGCCTCGGCCAGGGGCGGGGTGGCTACACCTTC. Translated, it gives CASSLGQGRGGYTF.

This clonotype was seen at least ten times. This chain joins TRBV28 and TRBJ1-3; TRBD1 aligns across 8 bases. V lost 5 bases to trimming and J lost 4 bases; unmatched junction nucleotides: 4. The CDR3 runs 14 residues. Per germline, CDR1 MDHEN and CDR2 SYDVKM. This CDR3 is CASSGQGTGNTIYF. The CDR3 DNA sequence: TGTGCCAGCAGTGGACAGGGAACAGGAAACACCATATATTTT. Together with reference TRBV28 and TRBJ1-3, the CDR3 gives the full variable domain: DVKVTQSSRYLVKRTGEKVFLECVQDMDHENMFWYRQDPGLGLRLIYFSYDVKMKEKGDIPEGYSVSREKKERFSLILESASTNQTSMYLCASSGQGTGNTIYFGEGSWLTVV.